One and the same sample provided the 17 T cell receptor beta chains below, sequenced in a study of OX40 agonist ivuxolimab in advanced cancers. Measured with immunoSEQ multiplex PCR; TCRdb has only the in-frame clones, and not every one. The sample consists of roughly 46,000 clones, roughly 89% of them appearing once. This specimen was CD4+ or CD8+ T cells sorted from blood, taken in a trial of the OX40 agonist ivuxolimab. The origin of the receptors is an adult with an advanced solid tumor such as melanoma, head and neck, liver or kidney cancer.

The CDR3 reads CSVEVFQGETQYF. CDR3 DNA sequence: TGCAGCGTTGAAGTTTTTCAGGGAGAGACCCAGTACTTC. The V call is TRBV29-1, the J call TRBJ2-5; tentatively, D is TRBD1 (5 bases). V shed 1 base and J shed 4 bases, with 10 bases lying between them. Per the germline V gene, CDR1 is SQVTM and CDR2 is ANQGSEA. The CDR3 is 13 residues long.

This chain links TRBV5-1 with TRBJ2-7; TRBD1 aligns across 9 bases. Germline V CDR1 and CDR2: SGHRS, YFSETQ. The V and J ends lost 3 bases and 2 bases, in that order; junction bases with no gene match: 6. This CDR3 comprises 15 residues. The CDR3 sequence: CASSWRQGDPYEQYF. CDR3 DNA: TGCGCCAGCAGCTGGAGACAGGGGGACCCCTACGAGCAGTACTTC.

CDR3 sequence reads: CASSPRTSGNLLEQYF. The CDR3 region has the DNA TGTGCCAGCTCACCACGGACTAGCGGGAACCTCCTCGAGCAGTACTTC. The rearrangement joins TRBV18 to TRBJ2-7; 12 bases align to TRBD2. Germline assignment: CDR1 KGHSH and CDR2 LQKENI. The CDR3 is 16 residues long. J lost 6 bases, V lost 1 base, and 7 bases had no gene match.

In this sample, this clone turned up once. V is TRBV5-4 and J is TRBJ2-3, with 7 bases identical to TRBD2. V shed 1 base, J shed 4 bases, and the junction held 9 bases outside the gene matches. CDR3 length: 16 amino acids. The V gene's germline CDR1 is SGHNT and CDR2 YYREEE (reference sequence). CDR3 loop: CASSLLLSSGPDTQYF. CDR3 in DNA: TGTGCCAGCAGCTTGCTCCTGTCTAGCGGCCCAGATACGCAGTATTTT.

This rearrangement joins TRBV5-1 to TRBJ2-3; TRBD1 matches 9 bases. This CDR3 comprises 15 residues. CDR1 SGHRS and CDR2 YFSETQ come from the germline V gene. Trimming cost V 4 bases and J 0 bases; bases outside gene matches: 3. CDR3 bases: TGCGCCAGCAGCATCGGACAGGGGAGCACAGATACGCAGTATTTT. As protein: CASSIGQGSTDTQYF.

The CDR3 loop reads CAISGGRGGGVREQFF. CDR3 bases: TGTGCCATCAGTGGGGGACGGGGCGGGGGAGTGCGAGAGCAGTTCTTC. J is TRBJ2-1 and V is TRBV10-3, with 7 bases that match TRBD2. In germline, CDR1 is ENHRY, CDR2 SYGVKD. The CDR3 covers 16 residues. J gave up 10 bases and V 4 bases, and 16 bases lay outside the gene matches.

CDR3: CASSYAGSSYEQYF. CDR3 in DNA: TGTGCCAGCAGTTACGCCGGGAGCTCCTACGAGCAGTACTTC. V usage is TRBV6-6 and J usage is TRBJ2-7, with D possibly TRBD2 on 6 matching bases. V was clipped by 2 bases and J by 0 bases, with 8 bases between them. The CDR3 contains 14 residues. Germline V lookup: CDR1 MNHNY, CDR2 SVGAGI (reference sequence).

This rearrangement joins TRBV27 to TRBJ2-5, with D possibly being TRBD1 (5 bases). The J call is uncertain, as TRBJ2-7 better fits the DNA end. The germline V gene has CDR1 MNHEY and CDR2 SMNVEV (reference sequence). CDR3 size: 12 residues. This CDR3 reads CARTTEAYEQYF. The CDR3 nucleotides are TGTGCCAGGACGACAGAAGCCTACGAGCAGTACTTC.

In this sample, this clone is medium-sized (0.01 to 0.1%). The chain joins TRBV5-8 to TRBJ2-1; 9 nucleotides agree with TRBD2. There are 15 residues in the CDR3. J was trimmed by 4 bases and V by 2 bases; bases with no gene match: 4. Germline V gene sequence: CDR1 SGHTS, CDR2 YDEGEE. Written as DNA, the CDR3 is TGTGCCAGCAGCTTACTAGCGGGCTCGTACAATGAGCAGTTCTTC. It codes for CASSLLAGSYNEQFF.

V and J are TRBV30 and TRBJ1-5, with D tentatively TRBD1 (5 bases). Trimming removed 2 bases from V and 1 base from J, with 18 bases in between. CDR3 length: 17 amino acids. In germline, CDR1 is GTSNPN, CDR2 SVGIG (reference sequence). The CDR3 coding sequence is TGTGCCTGGAGTCCCCCATGGGGACCGGGCAGCAATCAGCCCCAGCATTTT. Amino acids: CAWSPPWGPGSNQPQHF.

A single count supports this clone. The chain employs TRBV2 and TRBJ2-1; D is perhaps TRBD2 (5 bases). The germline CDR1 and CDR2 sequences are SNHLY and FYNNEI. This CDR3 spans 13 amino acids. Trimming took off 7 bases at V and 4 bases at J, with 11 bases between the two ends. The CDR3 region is CASTRTGYNEQFF. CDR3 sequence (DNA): TGTGCCAGCACTCGAACGGGGTACAATGAGCAGTTCTTC.

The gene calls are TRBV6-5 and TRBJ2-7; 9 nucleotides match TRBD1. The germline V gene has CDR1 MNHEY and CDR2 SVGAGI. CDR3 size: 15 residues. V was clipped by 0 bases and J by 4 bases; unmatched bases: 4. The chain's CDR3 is CASSYSDRGGYEQYF. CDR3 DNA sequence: TGTGCCAGCAGTTACTCCGACAGGGGGGGTTACGAGCAGTACTTC.

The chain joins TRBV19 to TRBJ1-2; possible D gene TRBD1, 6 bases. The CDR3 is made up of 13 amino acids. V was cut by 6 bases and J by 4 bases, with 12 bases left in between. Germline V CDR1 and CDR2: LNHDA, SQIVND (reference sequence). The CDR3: CASSPDRSYGYTF. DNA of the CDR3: TGTGCCAGTAGCCCGGACAGATCCTATGGCTACACCTTC.

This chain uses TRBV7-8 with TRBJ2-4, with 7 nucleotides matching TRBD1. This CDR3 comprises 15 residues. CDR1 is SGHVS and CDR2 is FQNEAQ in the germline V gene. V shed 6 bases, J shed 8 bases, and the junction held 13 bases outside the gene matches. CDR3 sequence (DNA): TGTGCCAGCAGGTCCGGGACAGATAGGATAGACATTCAGTACTTC. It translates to CASRSGTDRIDIQYF.

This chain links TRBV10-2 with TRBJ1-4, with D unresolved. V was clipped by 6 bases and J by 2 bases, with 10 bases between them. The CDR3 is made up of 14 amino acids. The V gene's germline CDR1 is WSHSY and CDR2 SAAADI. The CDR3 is CASSLVRTNEKLFF. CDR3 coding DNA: TGCGCCAGCAGCCTCGTGAGGACTAATGAAAAACTGTTTTTT.

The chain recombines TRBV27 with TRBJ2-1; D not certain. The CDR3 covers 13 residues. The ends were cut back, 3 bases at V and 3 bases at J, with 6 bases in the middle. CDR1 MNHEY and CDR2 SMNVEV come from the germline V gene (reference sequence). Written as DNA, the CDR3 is TGTGCCAGCAGTTTCGCGCACTACAATGAGCAGTTCTTC. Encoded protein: CASSFAHYNEQFF.

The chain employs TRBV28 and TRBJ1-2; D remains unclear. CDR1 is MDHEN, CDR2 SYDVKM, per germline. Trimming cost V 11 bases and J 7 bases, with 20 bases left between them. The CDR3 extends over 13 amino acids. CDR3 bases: TGTGCCGCGTCGGGCCTGGGGATTCGTGGCTACACCTTC. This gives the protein CAASGLGIRGYTF.